This TCR beta chain was recorded in a study of glioma-infiltrating T cells after dendritic cell vaccination. Study-level findings and limits: The cohort had few patients with full blood and tumor sets. Longer survival after dendritic cell vaccination followed higher pretreatment TIL content.

TCRdb's copy holds only in-frame clones and misses some; the assay was immunoSEQ multiplex PCR. The sample holds about 90,000 clones, around 83% seen once. Regarding time point: after dendritic cell vaccination, including at tumor progression/relapse. Concerning this clone: Its specificity is unknown.

The junction had 13 bases not matched to a gene; V was cut back by 6 bases and J by 8 bases. The germline V gene has CDR1 SNHLY and CDR2 FYNNEI. The CDR3 loop spans 17 amino acids. The sample in question was blood, obtained after dendritic cell vaccination. This clonotype was sampled from a human donor with glioblastoma. The genes are TRBV2 and TRBJ1-4, with TRBD1 matching over 12 bases. The CDR3 loop reads CASRTGQGAVPREKLFF. In DNA form, the CDR3 reads TGTGCCAGCAGAACGGGACAGGGGGCCGTTCCTAGGGAAAAACTGTTTTTT.